Here is one TCR beta chain with its context. Its target is not known. Here immunoSEQ multiplex PCR was the method, and the copy in TCRdb shows in-frame clones only, minus some. The table has around 41,000 clones, 70% to 90% seen once. This record belongs to a study of PD-L1 blockade in urothelial cancer. On the study more broadly: About 90% of the 29 patients were men who had bladder-origin urothelial cancer. Findings of the study overall: By 3 weeks, tumor-associated blood clones had expanded more in durable-benefit patients.

Germline V gives CDR1 MGHRA, CDR2 YSYEKL. The V and J ends lost 2 bases and 5 bases, in that order; junction bases with no gene match: 8. The CDR3 runs 17 residues. Urothelial carcinoma, locally advanced or metastatic, affected the patients. The chain couples TRBV4-1 to TRBJ2-5; 13 bases fit TRBD2. This material consisted of PBMCs, taken around atezolizumab (anti-PD-L1) treatment. The receptor comes from a woman aged 55-75 years with urothelial cancer. CDR3 region: CASSQTTSGGAGETQYF. The CDR3 DNA follows: TGCGCCAGCAGCCAAACAACTAGCGGGGGGGCCGGGGAGACCCAGTACTTC.